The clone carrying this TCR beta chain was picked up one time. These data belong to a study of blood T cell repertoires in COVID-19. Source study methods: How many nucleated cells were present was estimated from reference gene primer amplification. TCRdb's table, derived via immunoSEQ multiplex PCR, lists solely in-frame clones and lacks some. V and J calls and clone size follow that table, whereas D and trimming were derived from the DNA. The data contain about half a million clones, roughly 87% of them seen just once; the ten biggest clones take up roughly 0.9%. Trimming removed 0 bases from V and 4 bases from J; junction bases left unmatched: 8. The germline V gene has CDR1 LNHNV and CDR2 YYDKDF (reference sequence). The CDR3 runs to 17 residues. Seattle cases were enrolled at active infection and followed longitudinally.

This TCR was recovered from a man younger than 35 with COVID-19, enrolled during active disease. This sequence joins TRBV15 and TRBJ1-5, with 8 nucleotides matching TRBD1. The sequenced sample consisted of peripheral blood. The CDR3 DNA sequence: TGTGCCACCAGCAGAGACCATCGACAGGGGCGGAATCAGCCCCAGCATTTT. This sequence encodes CATSRDHRQGRNQPQHF.